The 23 T cell receptor beta chains listed next were all sequenced from one sample in a study of early T cells in non-severe SARS-CoV-2 infection. TCRdb recomputed calls from the 5' RACE reads with MiXCR, one row per CDR3 protein. The table lists almost 30,000 distinct CDR3 sequences, about 5.7% of them singletons. The sample consisted of whole blood. These receptor sequences come from an adult who was a healthcare worker with PCR-confirmed SARS-CoV-2 infection or an uninfected control (not recorded which).

This clonotype was recorded at least ten times. The CDR3 sequence is CASGPSGHYNEQFF. The CDR3 DNA reads as TGTGCTAGTGGTCCATCGGGACATTACAATGAGCAGTTCTTC. The V and J genes are TRBV12-5 and TRBJ2-1, with D tentatively TRBD1 (6 bases). The CDR3 has 14 amino acids. Deletions cut 5 bases from V and 4 bases from J, with 12 bases between. The germline V gene encodes CDR1 LGHNT and CDR2 FRNRAP.

This clonotype was seen at least ten times. The genes are TRBV10-3 and TRBJ2-7; the D is unclear. The V end lost 10 bases, the J end lost 5 bases, and 9 bases lay between the germline ends. This CDR3 region has 10 residues. Germline CDR1 reads ENHRY; CDR2 reads SYGVKD. The CDR3 region has the DNA TGTGCCACCCTTGGCCACGAGCAGTACTTC. Its protein product is CATLGHEQYF.

The chain employs TRBV7-2 and TRBJ1-6; the match to TRBD1 covers 8 bases. J was trimmed by 5 bases and V by 0 bases; bases with no gene match: 0. This CDR3 has 15 residues. CDR1 and CDR2 (germline): SGHTA, FQGNSA. The DNA of the CDR3 is TGTGCCAGCAGCTTAGCGGACAGGGATAATTCACCCCTCCACTTT. As protein: CASSLADRDNSPLHF.

Only one count was recorded for this clonotype. The chain carries TRBV20-1 and TRBJ1-2; D is perhaps TRBD1 (6 bases). Trimming removed 5 bases from V and 6 bases from J, with 13 bases in between. CDR1 and CDR2 (germline): DFQATT, SNEGSKA (reference sequence). The CDR3 sequence is 12 residues long. The CDR3 sequence is CSAYRDTDGYTF. In nucleotides, the CDR3 is TGCAGTGCTTACCGGGACACCGATGGCTACACCTTC.

In this sample, this clonotype turned up a few times. The gene calls are TRBV7-9 and TRBJ1-4; 11 nucleotides line up with TRBD1. The junction had 3 bases not matched to a gene; V was cut back by 3 bases and J by 3 bases. Germline values: CDR1 SEHNR, CDR2 FQNEAQ (reference sequence). The CDR3 has 16 amino acids. The CDR3 sequence is CASSFGQGASNEKLFF. DNA for the CDR3: TGTGCCAGCAGCTTCGGACAGGGGGCATCTAATGAAAAACTGTTTTTT.

This clonotype showed up many times. V usage is TRBV7-9 and J usage is TRBJ1-2; D ambiguous. The CDR3 consists of 13 residues. The V gene's germline CDR1 is SEHNR and CDR2 FQNEAQ (reference sequence). The ends were cut back, 5 bases at V and 6 bases at J, with 13 bases in the middle. CDR3 loop: CASSVGPYDGYTF. DNA for the CDR3: TGTGCCAGCAGCGTTGGCCCATATGATGGCTACACCTTC.

This clonotype is medium-sized in the sample. DNA for the CDR3: TGTGCCAGCAGCTTAACGCCAGGCACAGATACGCAGTATTTT. Amino acids: CASSLTPGTDTQYF. The gene calls are TRBV7-3 and TRBJ2-3; no definite D call. Per the germline V gene, CDR1 is SGHTA and CDR2 is FQGTGA. The CDR3 loop spans 14 amino acids. The V end was cut by 0 bases, the J end by 1 base, with 5 bases between. Together with reference TRBV7-3 and TRBJ2-3, the CDR3 gives the full variable domain: GAGVSQTPSNKVTEKGKYVELRCDPISGHTALYWYRQSLGQGPEFLIYFQGTGAADDSGLPNDRFFAVRPEGSVSTLKIQRTERGDSAVYLCASSLTPGTDTQYFGPGTRLTVL.

In its sample, this clonotype is medium-sized. The chain carries TRBV5-1 and TRBJ2-7; D is possibly TRBD1 or TRBD2 (5 bases each). The CDR3 runs to 13 residues. CDR1 SGHRS and CDR2 YFSETQ come from the germline V gene. Trimming shortened V by 4 bases and J by 3 bases, and 11 bases separated the two germline ends. Written as DNA, the CDR3 is TGCGCCAGCAGCCGGCAGGGAGACTACGAGCAGTACTTC. Translating gives CASSRQGDYEQYF.

About this clonotype itself: It may be a read error: a sequence one base away is much more abundant. The rearrangement uses TRBV20-1 and TRBJ1-1; 8 nucleotides line up with TRBD1. J was trimmed by 1 base and V by 8 bases; bases with no gene match: 6. The CDR3 is 13 residues long. Germline V gives CDR1 DFQATT, CDR2 SNEGSKA (reference sequence). The CDR3 protein is CSSPDRGNTEAFF. CDR3 nucleotide sequence: TGCAGTTCTCCCGACAGGGGGAACACTGAAGCTTTCTTT.

This clonotype has only a few counts. V and J are TRBV10-3 and TRBJ2-7; D is unresolved. The germline CDR1 and CDR2 sequences are ENHRY and SYGVKD. The CDR3 runs to 14 residues. Trimming removed 0 bases from V and 3 bases from J, with 9 bases in between. CDR3 DNA: TGTGCCATCAGTGAGTCGGGTCTCCGCTACGAGCAGTACTTC. It yields the protein CAISESGLRYEQYF.

The chain couples TRBV28 to TRBJ2-4; D unresolved. Germline V gives CDR1 MDHEN, CDR2 SYDVKM. The CDR3 loop spans 14 amino acids. The germline V and J ends were trimmed by 4 bases and 0 bases, with 7 bases remaining between them. This chain's CDR3 is CASSSWIAKNIQYF. Here the CDR3 DNA reads TGTGCCAGCAGTTCCTGGATAGCCAAAAACATTCAGTACTTC. Full variable domain (rest looked up from reference TRBV28 and TRBJ2-4): DVKVTQSSRYLVKRTGEKVFLECVQDMDHENMFWYRQDPGLGLRLIYFSYDVKMKEKGDIPEGYSVSREKKERFSLILESASTNQTSMYLCASSSWIAKNIQYFGAGTRLSVL.

The chain recombines TRBV7-3 with TRBJ1-3; D not certain. Germline lookup yields CDR1 SGHTA and CDR2 FQGTGA. This CDR3 has 13 residues. Trimming pared 1 base from V and 0 bases from J, leaving 1 base between. CDR3 region: CASSLSSGNTIYF. The CDR3 DNA reads as TGTGCCAGCAGCTTAAGCTCTGGAAACACCATATATTTT.

This clonotype was picked up many times. The CDR3 nucleotides read TGCGCCAGCAGCTTTGAGTCCCCCTACTCCTACGAGCAGTACTTC. Encoded protein: CASSFESPYSYEQYF. The chain is built from TRBV5-1 and TRBJ2-7, with unresolved D. Germline assignment: CDR1 SGHRS and CDR2 YFSETQ. Trimming left V 2 bases short and J 0 bases short, with 12 bases between. This CDR3 has 15 amino acids.

The V call is TRBV5-1, the J call TRBJ1-1; D is perhaps TRBD1 (5 bases). From germline, CDR1 is SGHRS and CDR2 YFSETQ. The V end was cut by 2 bases, the J end by 1 base, with 6 bases between. The CDR3 totals 13 residues. The CDR3 DNA reads as TGCGCCAGCAGCTTACAGGAGAACACTGAAGCTTTCTTT. Amino acid sequence: CASSLQENTEAFF.

The sample holds many counts of this clonotype. The chain links TRBV12-3 or TRBV12-4 to TRBJ2-7; D possibly corresponds to TRBD2 (6 bases). V gave up 3 bases and J gave up 7 bases, with 13 bases separating them. This CDR3 comprises 13 residues. Written as DNA, the CDR3 is TGTGCCAGCAGTTTTGGGCCGGGGGTGGAGCAGTACTTC. Protein sequence: CASSFGPGVEQYF.

V and J are TRBV5-1 and TRBJ2-3, with unresolved D. The CDR3 has 16 amino acids. Germline CDR1 and CDR2: SGHRS and YFSETQ. Trimming shortened V by 0 bases and J by 2 bases, and 13 bases separated the two germline ends. CDR3 sequence (DNA): TGCGCCAGCAGCTTGGCCTTCCAAGGATCCACAGATACGCAGTATTTT. It specifies CASSLAFQGSTDTQYF. The full variable domain, completed using reference TRBV5-1 and TRBJ2-3, is KAGVTQTPRYLIKTRGQQVTLSCSPISGHRSVSWYQQTPGQGLQFLFEYFSETQRNKGNFPGRFSGRQFSNSRSEMNVSTLELGDSALYLCASSLAFQGSTDTQYFGPGTRLTVL.

This clonotype has a count of ten or more. J is TRBJ1-2 and V is TRBV6-6, with D uncertain. V lost 0 bases and J 2 bases, leaving 10 bases between the germline ends. The CDR3 spans 15 residues. Per germline, CDR1 MNHNY and CDR2 SVGAGI (reference sequence). This CDR3 reads CASSYSGGTNYGYTF. Here the CDR3 DNA reads TGTGCCAGCAGTTACTCAGGAGGTACCAACTATGGCTACACCTTC.

This clonotype came up many times. The J gene is TRBJ1-1, the V gene TRBV5-1; D gene ambiguous. The germline CDR1 and CDR2 sequences are SGHRS and YFSETQ. The CDR3 covers 15 residues. The V and J ends lost 0 bases and 0 bases respectively, with 9 bases between them. The CDR3: CASSLGIQMNTEAFF. CDR3 coding DNA: TGCGCCAGCAGCTTGGGGATACAGATGAACACTGAAGCTTTCTTT.

The chain carries TRBV21-1 and TRBJ2-7; TRBD1, the table's D call, was not compared with the DNA. TRBV21-1 is given as a pseudogene. This CDR3 is built from 16 residues. The CDR3 protein is CASSKAQGSTSYEQYF. The CDR3, as DNA: TGTGCCAGCAGCAAAGCGCAGGGGTCTACATCCTACGAGCAGTACTTC.

This clonotype occurred many times. This rearrangement joins TRBV20-1 to TRBJ1-1, with D possibly TRBD1 on 6 matching bases. This CDR3 has 13 residues. V was clipped by 3 bases and J by 1 base, with 9 bases between them. Germline assignment: CDR1 DFQATT and CDR2 SNEGSKA (reference sequence). The CDR3 region has the DNA TGCAGTGCTAGGAGGGGGGGGAACACTGAAGCTTTCTTT. Amino acids: CSARRGGNTEAFF.

This sequence joins TRBV7-2 and TRBJ1-4; possible D gene TRBD1, 6 bases. From germline, CDR1 is SGHTA and CDR2 FQGNSA. The CDR3 loop spans 14 amino acids. V lost 5 bases, J lost 8 bases, and 15 bases lay in between. The CDR3: CASSPTGAREKLFF. The CDR3 coding sequence is TGTGCCAGCAGCCCGACGGGGGCGCGGGAAAAACTGTTTTTT.

This clonotype was recorded at least ten times. The chain combines TRBV5-1 with TRBJ2-1; either TRBD1 or TRBD2 may supply D (5 bases each). Germline CDR1 SGHRS, CDR2 YFSETQ. V lost 0 bases to trimming and J lost 5 bases, with 15 bases between them. This CDR3 has 16 residues. DNA for the CDR3: TGCGCCAGCAGCTTGGTACAGGAGGCTCTAGACAATGAGCAGTTCTTC. It specifies CASSLVQEALDNEQFF.

There are many counts of this clonotype. The V gene is TRBV27, the J gene TRBJ2-5; 8 nucleotides align to TRBD1. The junction had 5 bases not matched to a gene; V was cut back by 5 bases and J by 3 bases. CDR1 is MNHEY, CDR2 SMNVEV, per germline (reference sequence). The CDR3 runs to 14 residues. The CDR3 region is CASSRQGREETQYF. In nucleotides, the CDR3 is TGTGCCAGCAGTCGACAGGGGCGAGAAGAGACCCAGTACTTC.